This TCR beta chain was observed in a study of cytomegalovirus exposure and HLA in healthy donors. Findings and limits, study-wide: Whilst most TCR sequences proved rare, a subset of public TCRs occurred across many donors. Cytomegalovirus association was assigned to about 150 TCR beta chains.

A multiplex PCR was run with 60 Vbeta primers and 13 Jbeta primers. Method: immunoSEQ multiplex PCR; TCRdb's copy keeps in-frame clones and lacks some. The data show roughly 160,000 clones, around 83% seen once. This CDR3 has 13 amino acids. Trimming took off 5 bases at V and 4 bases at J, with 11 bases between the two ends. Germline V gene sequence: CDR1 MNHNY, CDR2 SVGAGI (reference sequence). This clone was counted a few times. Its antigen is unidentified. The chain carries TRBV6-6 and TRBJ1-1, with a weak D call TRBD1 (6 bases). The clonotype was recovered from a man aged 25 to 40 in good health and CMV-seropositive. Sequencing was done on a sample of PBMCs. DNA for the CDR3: TGTGCCAGCAGTAGGGGGGGTACCACTGAAGCTTTCTTT. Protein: CASSRGGTTEAFF.